These 31 T cell receptor beta chains share one sample of origin, sequenced in a study of graft-versus-host responses after intestinal transplantation. These receptors are not linked to any known antigen. Only in-frame clones appear in the TCRdb table, and some are missing; sequencing was by immunoSEQ multiplex PCR. The sample includes around 120,000 clones, roughly 95% of them seen just once. Material: unstimulated CD8+ T cells sorted from spleen or lymph node cells, obtained before intestinal transplant. The source is a human donor who received an intestinal transplant.

The chain has TRBV27 and TRBJ2-3; unclear D gene. CDR1 is MNHEY, CDR2 SMNVEV, per germline (reference sequence). The V end was cut by 5 bases, the J end by 6 bases, with 9 bases between. CDR3 length: 12 amino acids. The chain's CDR3 is CASSRRGDTQYF. CDR3 coding DNA: TGTGCCAGCAGTCGACGTGGGGATACGCAGTATTTT.

This rearrangement joins TRBV7-3 to TRBJ1-1, with TRBD1 as a possible D gene (5 bases). Germline CDR1 is SGHTA and CDR2 is FQGTGA. The germline V and J ends were trimmed by 1 base and 5 bases, with 14 bases remaining between them. The CDR3 is made up of 15 amino acids. The CDR3 protein is CASSLRGGGFTEAFF. The DNA for the CDR3 is TGTGCCAGCAGCTTAAGGGGCGGTGGTTTTACTGAAGCTTTCTTT. Drawing the rest from reference TRBV7-3 and TRBJ1-1, the complete variable domain is GAGVSQTPSNKVTEKGKYVELRCDPISGHTALYWYRQSLGQGPEFLIYFQGTGAADDSGLPNDRFFAVRPEGSVSTLKIQRTERGDSAVYLCASSLRGGGFTEAFFGQGTRLTVV.

V usage is TRBV4-3 and J usage is TRBJ2-4, with a tentative D call TRBD1 (6 bases). The CDR3 spans 15 residues. V gave up 3 bases and J gave up 5 bases, with 14 bases separating them. CDR1 and CDR2 (germline): LGHNA, YSLEER. The CDR3 loop reads CASSQDGTPENIQYF. CDR3 DNA sequence: TGCGCCAGCAGCCAGGACGGGACACCCGAAAACATTCAGTACTTC.

This clone came up a few times. V usage is TRBV10-2 and J usage is TRBJ1-2; the match to TRBD1 covers 7 bases. The CDR3 spans 15 residues. Germline values: CDR1 WSHSY, CDR2 SAAADI. With V trimmed by 0 bases and J by 2 bases, 3 bases remained unmatched. CDR3 DNA: TGCGCCAGCAGTGAGTCGGTGACAGGGAACTATGGCTACACCTTC. It is translated as CASSESVTGNYGYTF.

The chain uses TRBV27 and TRBJ1-2; unclear D gene. CDR1 is MNHEY and CDR2 is SMNVEV in the germline V gene (reference sequence). CDR3 length: 14 residues. Trimming removed 6 bases at V and 4 bases at J, with 15 bases between. CDR3 bases: TGTGCCAGCAGCCCCGGAGGCTCTCGCTATGGCTACACCTTC. Translating it yields CASSPGGSRYGYTF.

This sequence joins TRBV15 and TRBJ2-3; no clear D. Germline CDR1 and CDR2: LNHNV and YYDKDF (reference sequence). The V end was cut by 5 bases, the J end by 0 bases, with 24 bases between. CDR3 length: 19 residues. The CDR3 coding sequence is TGTGCCACCAGCGAGCCTATCGGGCTGATACAAACTAGCACAGATACGCAGTATTTT. Its translation: CATSEPIGLIQTSTDTQYF.

The V and J genes are TRBV6-6 and TRBJ2-3, with 10 bases fitting TRBD2. The length of the CDR3 is 16 residues. Germline CDR1 reads MNHNY; CDR2 reads SVGAGI (reference sequence). The J segment lost 4 bases and the V segment lost 2 bases, leaving 6 bases of the junction unmatched. The CDR3 DNA reads TGTGCCAGCAGTTACCCAGCTAGCGGGAGCGCAGATACGCAGTATTTT. Its protein product is CASSYPASGSADTQYF.

The chain employs TRBV5-6 and TRBJ1-3; D unresolved. The CDR3 consists of 13 residues. The germline gives CDR1 SGHDT, CDR2 YYEEEE. Trimming took off 0 bases at V and 1 base at J, with 2 bases between the two ends. The CDR3: CASSLGSGNTIYF. The DNA of the CDR3 is TGTGCCAGCAGCTTGGGTTCTGGAAACACCATATATTTT.

On this clone: The same CDR3 can be traced to other DNA sequences in this sample. Here the CDR3 DNA reads TGTGCCAGCAGTTTGGGGGGTGATCAGCCCCAGCATTTT. It codes for CASSLGGDQPQHF. The chain carries TRBV28 and TRBJ1-5, with a tentative D call TRBD1 (5 bases). V dropped 3 bases and J dropped 5 bases, with 8 bases sitting between them. The V gene's germline CDR1 is MDHEN and CDR2 SYDVKM. The CDR3 is made up of 13 amino acids.

The chain has TRBV4-2 and TRBJ1-5, with D uncertain. Trimming took off 0 bases at V and 4 bases at J, with 16 bases between the two ends. Per the germline V gene, CDR1 is LGHNA and CDR2 is YNFKEQ. This CDR3 has 17 residues. The chain's CDR3 is CASSQDFPTVGNQPQHF. The CDR3 DNA sequence: TGTGCCAGCAGCCAAGATTTCCCGACGGTAGGGAATCAGCCCCAGCATTTT.

The V call is TRBV7-9, the J call TRBJ2-3, with 14 bases identical to TRBD2. V was clipped by 2 bases and J by 7 bases; unmatched bases: 8. The CDR3 is made up of 17 amino acids. Germline CDR1 SEHNR, CDR2 FQNEAQ (reference sequence). CDR3 protein: CASSLTGTSGSRYTQYF. The CDR3 nucleotides read TGTGCCAGCAGCTTAACTGGGACTAGCGGGAGTAGGTATACGCAGTATTTT.

This clone was picked up one time. The V call is TRBV28, the J call TRBJ2-2, with D uncertain. The CDR3 is 14 amino acids. Germline CDR1 is MDHEN and CDR2 is SYDVKM. V lost 1 base, J lost 5 bases, and 8 bases lay in between. The CDR3 DNA reads TGTGCCAGCAGTTTATTTTTGGGAACCGGGGAGCTGTTTTTT. As protein: CASSLFLGTGELFF.

The V gene is TRBV28, the J gene TRBJ1-2; 12 bases align to TRBD1. Germline-derived CDR1 and CDR2 are MDHEN and SYDVKM. This CDR3 spans 17 amino acids. V shed 7 bases and J 0 bases; nucleotides not matched to a gene: 9. This CDR3 reads CASTLVGQGAPNYGYTF. CDR3 nucleotide sequence: TGTGCCAGCACCCTGGTGGGACAGGGGGCGCCTAACTATGGCTACACCTTC.

The CDR3 spells CASSHRRTQDEQFF. The DNA of the CDR3 is TGCGCCAGCAGCCACAGACGTACGCAGGATGAGCAGTTCTTC. The rearrangement links TRBV4-1 to TRBJ2-1; D remains ambiguous. Trimming left V 3 bases short and J 8 bases short, with 14 bases between. The CDR3 loop spans 14 amino acids. CDR1 and CDR2 (germline): MGHRA, YSYEKL.

The chain carries TRBV29-1 and TRBJ2-1; D uncertain. The length of the CDR3 is 13 residues. Germline CDR1 is SQVTM and CDR2 is ANQGSEA. V lost 4 bases to trimming and J lost 2 bases, with 9 bases between them. The CDR3 spells CSVVQVTYNEQFF. DNA of the CDR3: TGCAGCGTTGTGCAGGTTACCTACAATGAGCAGTTCTTC.

V usage is TRBV4-2 and J usage is TRBJ2-1, with 9 bases fitting TRBD1. CDR1 and CDR2 from the germline V gene are LGHNA and YNFKEQ. The CDR3 totals 15 residues. V lost 4 bases and J lost 8; bases outside the gene matches: 9. CDR3: CASSLRDRDDHEQFF. The CDR3 DNA is TGTGCCAGCAGCCTCCGGGACAGGGACGATCATGAGCAGTTCTTC.

This chain joins TRBV4-2 and TRBJ1-4, with D perhaps matching TRBD1 (5 bases). Germline lookup yields CDR1 LGHNA and CDR2 YNFKEQ. The CDR3 contains 16 residues. The V end was cut by 0 bases, the J end by 5 bases, with 13 bases between. The CDR3 loop is CASSQDPGRLNEKLFF. The DNA for the CDR3 is TGTGCCAGCAGCCAAGACCCGGGACGGTTAAATGAAAAACTGTTTTTT.

The rearrangement uses TRBV2 and TRBJ2-1; D is unclear. The CDR3 runs to 16 residues. The V end was cut by 5 bases, the J end by 0 bases, with 14 bases between. From germline, CDR1 is SNHLY and CDR2 FYNNEI. CDR3 DNA sequence: TGTGCCAGCAGTCGAATTCAAGCGAGCTCCTACAATGAGCAGTTCTTC. Its protein product is CASSRIQASSYNEQFF.

The chain joins TRBV15 to TRBJ2-1, with D unclear. The V end lost 5 bases, the J end lost 2 bases, and 10 bases lay between the germline ends. Germline assignment: CDR1 LNHNV and CDR2 YYDKDF (reference sequence). The CDR3 loop spans 14 amino acids. The CDR3 here is CATSSTAAYNEQFF. CDR3 bases: TGTGCCACCAGCTCAACCGCGGCCTACAATGAGCAGTTCTTC.

V usage is TRBV28 and J usage is TRBJ1-4; TRBD1 matches 8 bases. Looked up from germline, CDR1 is MDHEN and CDR2 is SYDVKM. The CDR3 runs 15 residues. V was clipped by 2 bases and J by 2 bases; unmatched bases: 1. The CDR3 bases are TGTGCCAGCAGTTTAAGACAGGGGACTAATGAAAAACTGTTTTTT. Encoded protein: CASSLRQGTNEKLFF.

The chain is built from TRBV6-6 and TRBJ2-1; TRBD2 matches 8 bases. Germline assignment: CDR1 MNHNY and CDR2 SVGAGI (reference sequence). V lost 6 bases, J lost 7 bases, and 5 bases stayed unmatched. The CDR3 is 13 amino acids. As DNA, the CDR3 is TGTGCCAGCAGCTCAGGCGGGGGGAATGAGCAGTTCTTC. Its translation: CASSSGGGNEQFF.

The count of this clone is one. The chain couples TRBV5-5 to TRBJ1-5, with D unclear. Trimming shortened V by 2 bases and J by 1 base, and 10 bases separated the two germline ends. CDR3 size: 15 residues. Germline CDR1 is SGHKS and CDR2 is YYEKEE (reference sequence). CDR3 amino acids: CASSFLGNSNQPQHF. CDR3 nucleotides: TGTGCCAGCAGCTTTTTAGGCAACAGCAATCAGCCCCAGCATTTT.

For this clone: The germline gene is not matched at one end of the junction; a read error may be the cause. The CDR3 coding sequence is TGTGCCAGCAGACCGGACAGGATCAGCACATATACGCAGTATTTT. This gives the protein CASRPDRISTYTQYF. The chain employs TRBV6-5 and TRBJ2-3; the match to TRBD1 covers 7 bases. The CDR3 has 15 residues. Per the germline V gene, CDR1 is MNHEY and CDR2 is SVGAGI.

The chain couples TRBV27 to TRBJ2-7, with 8 bases lining up with TRBD1. Per the germline V gene, CDR1 is MNHEY and CDR2 is SMNVEV (reference sequence). Trimming took 0 bases from V and 0 from J; bases not matched to a gene: 1. The CDR3 is 15 residues long. The chain's CDR3 is CASSLSDRASYEQYF. The DNA for the CDR3 is TGTGCCAGCAGTTTATCGGACAGGGCCTCCTACGAGCAGTACTTC.

The chain recombines TRBV6-5 with TRBJ2-1, with D perhaps matching TRBD1 (6 bases). Looked up from germline, CDR1 is MNHEY and CDR2 is SVGAGI. The CDR3 contains 15 residues. V was shortened by 6 bases and J by 3 bases, with 15 bases between the two germline ends. The chain's CDR3 is CASSPTVGGYNEQFF. CDR3 DNA: TGTGCCAGCAGCCCGACGGTAGGGGGCTACAATGAGCAGTTCTTC.

The chain couples TRBV5-5 to TRBJ2-7; TRBD1 or TRBD2 may be the D gene (6 bases each). The CDR3 sequence is 14 residues long. V lost 2 bases and J lost 6, with 15 bases in between. CDR1 is SGHKS, CDR2 YYEKEE, per germline (reference sequence). This CDR3 is CASSFYWGAAEQYF. The CDR3 DNA sequence: TGTGCCAGCAGCTTTTACTGGGGGGCTGCCGAGCAGTACTTC.

The chain links TRBV28 to TRBJ2-1, with a possible D match to TRBD2 (6 bases). CDR1 is MDHEN and CDR2 is SYDVKM in the germline V gene. With 5 bases removed from V and 7 bases from J, the gap between germline ends came to 21 bases. The CDR3 spans 16 residues. The CDR3 bases are TGTGCCAGCAGTCCACTCCCTAGCCAGGAGGGGAATGAGCAGTTCTTC. As protein: CASSPLPSQEGNEQFF.

With regard to this clone: Compared with germline, one end of the junction differs, possibly owing to a read error. The V call is TRBV4-3, the J call TRBJ1-1; D gene ambiguous. The CDR3 length is 14 residues. The germline gives CDR1 LGHNA, CDR2 YSLEER. The CDR3, as DNA: TGCGCCAGCAGCCCTGGGCCCCAGTCGATGGCTCCTTCTTTT. It encodes CASSPGPQSMAPSF.

The CDR3 region is CASSFGDPEAFF. As DNA, the CDR3 is TGTGCCAGCAGTTTCGGGGACCCTGAAGCTTTCTTT. This chain uses TRBV28 with TRBJ1-1; perhaps TRBD1 as D (5 bases). Trimming left V 3 bases short and J 6 bases short, with 8 bases between. The CDR3 is 12 residues long. CDR1 and CDR2 from the germline V gene are MDHEN and SYDVKM.

V and J are TRBV27 and TRBJ1-1, with D unresolved. Trimming shortened V by 0 bases and J by 4 bases, and 12 bases separated the two germline ends. The germline gives CDR1 MNHEY, CDR2 SMNVEV (reference sequence). The CDR3 length is 15 residues. CDR3 residues: CASSLSPGGSTEAFF. The CDR3 nucleotides are TGTGCCAGCAGTTTATCGCCGGGAGGGAGCACTGAAGCTTTCTTT.

The chain links TRBV4-1 to TRBJ2-7, with no clear D. The CDR3 consists of 13 residues. V lost 4 bases and J 0 bases, leaving 7 bases between the germline ends. Per the germline V gene, CDR1 is MGHRA and CDR2 is YSYEKL. The CDR3 bases are TGCGCCAGCAGCCCTGACAACTCCTACGAGCAGTACTTC. It codes for CASSPDNSYEQYF.